This passage covers 29 T cell receptor beta chains from one sample sequenced in a study of identical twins. Each CDR3 protein is one row after TCRdb ran MiXCR on the 5' RACE reads. The sample includes 450,000 to 650,000 distinct CDR3 sequences, roughly 9.9% of them seen just once. In addition, the sample was reused for a study of yellow fever vaccine responses in identical twins.

Sequenced input: PBMCs. These TCRs come from a woman under 30 in good health.

In its sample, this clonotype was seen a few times. The rearrangement joins TRBV4-1 to TRBJ2-7, with 12 bases that match TRBD2. Germline CDR1 reads MGHRA; CDR2 reads YSYEKL. The CDR3 contains 18 residues. The J segment lost 3 bases and the V segment lost 0 bases, leaving 9 bases of the junction unmatched. CDR3 bases: TGCGCCAGCAGCCAAGAATCACTAGCGGGAGGTACCAACTACGAGCAGTACTTC. It specifies CASSQESLAGGTNYEQYF.

The V call is TRBV11-2, the J call TRBJ2-3; 9 positions match TRBD2. With V trimmed by 4 bases and J by 0 bases, 11 bases remained unmatched. Germline assignment: CDR1 SGHAT and CDR2 FQNNGV. CDR3 length equals 18 residues. The CDR3 loop is CASSSFEAGGGSTDTQYF. CDR3 sequence (DNA): TGTGCCAGCAGCTCGTTCGAAGCGGGAGGTGGGAGCACAGATACGCAGTATTTT.

This clonotype was observed many times. V is TRBV5-5 and J is TRBJ2-1, with D perhaps TRBD2 (5 bases). The CDR3 is 11 amino acids. Trimming left V 5 bases short and J 5 bases short, with 5 bases between. Germline V gene lookup returns CDR1 SGHKS and CDR2 YYEKEE (reference sequence). The CDR3 DNA is TGTGCCAGCAGGAGGGACAATGAGCAGTTCTTC. It codes for CASRRDNEQFF.

There are many counts of this clonotype. The CDR3 spells CASSQGSSSGNTIYF. The CDR3 bases are TGTGCCAGCAGCCAAGGGTCTTCCTCTGGAAACACCATATATTTT. The gene calls are TRBV4-2 and TRBJ1-3; D not resolved. The CDR3 consists of 15 residues. V shed 1 base and J shed 0 bases, with 7 bases lying between them. Germline CDR1 is LGHNA and CDR2 is YNFKEQ.

There are many counts of this clonotype. This chain connects TRBV11-2 to TRBJ1-1; D uncertain. V lost 3 bases, J lost 1 base, and 0 bases lay in between. The CDR3 extends over 11 amino acids. Looked up from germline, CDR1 is SGHAT and CDR2 is FQNNGV. The CDR3 loop is CASSLNTEAFF. The CDR3 DNA reads as TGTGCCAGCAGCTTGAACACTGAAGCTTTCTTT.

The rearrangement links TRBV6-1 to TRBJ2-7, with D perhaps assigned TRBD1 or TRBD2 (5 bases each). The CDR3 spans 14 residues. The V end lost 4 bases, the J end lost 7 bases, and 17 bases lay between the germline ends. Germline CDR1 is MNHNS and CDR2 is SASEGT. The DNA for the CDR3 is TGTGCCAGCAGTGCCGGGACGGCCCCTACAGAGCAGTACTTC. Encoded protein: CASSAGTAPTEQYF.

This chain links TRBV4-1 with TRBJ2-1; D is ambiguous. CDR3 length: 15 amino acids. Trimming took 3 bases from V and 2 from J, leaving 11 bases between them. CDR1 is MGHRA and CDR2 is YSYEKL in the germline V gene. In DNA, the CDR3 is TGCGCCAGCAGCCATACACCCAAAACCTACAATGAGCAGTTCTTC. It is translated as CASSHTPKTYNEQFF.

This clonotype was seen at least ten times. The rearrangement links TRBV7-2 to TRBJ2-7; 8 bases fit TRBD1. The CDR3 sequence is 15 residues long. Trimming at V came to 5 bases and at J to 3 bases, leaving 9 bases not matched to a gene. From germline, CDR1 is SGHTA and CDR2 FQGNSA. CDR3 sequence: CASSVHRDRIYEQYF. The CDR3 DNA is TGTGCCAGCAGCGTCCACCGGGACAGGATCTACGAGCAGTACTTC.

J is TRBJ2-5 and V is TRBV5-1, with TRBD1 identical over 8 bases. CDR3 size: 14 residues. Per germline, CDR1 SGHRS and CDR2 YFSETQ. The ends lost 0 bases at V and 5 bases at J; junction bases unmatched: 3. CDR3 sequence reads: CASSLETGEETQYF. The CDR3 DNA reads TGCGCCAGCAGCTTGGAGACAGGGGAGGAGACCCAGTACTTC.

This clonotype was found many times. The chain couples TRBV27 to TRBJ2-7; D perhaps matches TRBD2 (5 bases). CDR3 length: 15 residues. The germline V gene encodes CDR1 MNHEY and CDR2 SMNVEV (reference sequence). V lost 8 bases and J lost 4, with 21 bases in between. In DNA form, the CDR3 reads TGTGCCAGCGTCAAGGGAAGCGGCTCACCATACGAGCAGTACTTC. This translates into CASVKGSGSPYEQYF.

This clonotype was observed many times. J is TRBJ2-1 and V is TRBV25-1, with TRBD2 matching 9 bases. Germline assignment: CDR1 MGHDK and CDR2 SYGVNS. V lost 2 bases and J lost 0; bases outside the gene matches: 5. The CDR3 spans 17 residues. The DNA of the CDR3 is TGTGCCAGCAGTGAAACTAGCGGGCTTAGCTCCTACAATGAGCAGTTCTTC. Translated: CASSETSGLSSYNEQFF.

The chain is built from TRBV27 and TRBJ2-3; D unclear. Germline CDR1 is MNHEY and CDR2 is SMNVEV (reference sequence). V was clipped by 6 bases and J by 4 bases, with 14 bases between them. The CDR3 is 14 amino acids. The CDR3 sequence is CASRSRDTADTQYF. The CDR3 DNA reads TGTGCCAGCAGGTCTAGGGATACGGCAGATACGCAGTATTTT.

The genes are TRBV2 and TRBJ2-3; 13 nucleotides line up with TRBD2. After removal of 4 bases from V and 0 bases from J, the junction contained 4 bases not matched to a gene. The germline CDR1 and CDR2 sequences are SNHLY and FYNNEI. The CDR3 sequence is 17 residues long. As DNA, the CDR3 is TGTGCCAGCAGTGTTACTAGCGGGGGGGGTAGCACAGATACGCAGTATTTT. This sequence encodes CASSVTSGGGSTDTQYF.

This clonotype occurred many times. The rearrangement links TRBV5-1 to TRBJ2-1; possibly TRBD1 for D (5 bases). Germline V CDR1 and CDR2: SGHRS, YFSETQ. The CDR3 is made up of 16 amino acids. Trimming cost V 0 bases and J 7 bases, with 17 bases left between them. The CDR3 spells CASSLVWGSGANEQFF. In DNA form, the CDR3 reads TGCGCCAGCAGCTTGGTTTGGGGCTCAGGTGCGAATGAGCAGTTCTTC.

This clonotype was detected ten times or more. The rearrangement uses TRBV20-1 and TRBJ1-4; D remains unclear. Deletions cut 1 base from V and 7 bases from J, with 10 bases between. Per the germline V gene, CDR1 is DFQATT and CDR2 is SNEGSKA (reference sequence). The CDR3 has 13 residues. The CDR3 coding sequence is TGCAGTGCTAGAGGAGACGGGATTGAAAAACTGTTTTTT. Its protein is CSARGDGIEKLFF.

This clonotype has a count of ten or more. CDR3 loop: CASSFTRHEQFF. DNA of the CDR3: TGTGCCAGCAGTTTTACTAGGCATGAGCAGTTCTTC. The V call is TRBV12-3 or TRBV12-4, the J call TRBJ2-1; TRBD2 might be the D (5 bases). Trimming took off 3 bases at V and 8 bases at J, with 8 bases between the two ends. The CDR3 consists of 12 residues.

The chain is built from TRBV20-1 and TRBJ2-3; 13 bases are a match to TRBD2. The CDR3 is 16 residues long. V lost 3 bases and J lost 2; bases outside the gene matches: 5. From germline, CDR1 is DFQATT and CDR2 SNEGSKA (reference sequence). CDR3 sequence (DNA): TGCAGTGCTAGTGCACTAGCGGGAGGGCCCACAGATACGCAGTATTTT. Amino acids: CSASALAGGPTDTQYF.

At least ten counts were recorded for this clonotype. The chain carries TRBV28 and TRBJ2-4, with 8 bases fitting TRBD2. The trim removed 6 bases at V and 10 bases at J, leaving 17 bases unmatched. The CDR3 has 16 residues. Germline CDR1 is MDHEN and CDR2 is SYDVKM. The CDR3 reads CASSPGHPGLGGIQYF. The CDR3 nucleotides are TGTGCCAGCAGCCCAGGCCATCCGGGACTAGGGGGGATTCAGTACTTC.

This clonotype was seen at least ten times. The chain couples TRBV18 to TRBJ1-5; 7 bases map to TRBD1. The CDR3 is 17 amino acids. Germline CDR1 KGHSH, CDR2 LQKENI. V lost 4 bases and J lost 7; bases outside the gene matches: 16. The CDR3 region has the DNA TGTGCCAGCTCACAGGGAGGTTCAAACAGGGGAGACCAGCCCCAGCATTTT. This codes for CASSQGGSNRGDQPQHF.

The rearrangement joins TRBV7-9 to TRBJ1-3; a weak D match, TRBD1 (6 bases). In germline, CDR1 is SEHNR, CDR2 FQNEAQ (reference sequence). V was trimmed by 5 bases and J by 0 bases, leaving 11 bases between them. There are 15 residues in the CDR3. The CDR3 DNA reads as TGTGCCAGCAGCCCCGACAGGCTCTCTGGAAACACCATATATTTT. Translation gives CASSPDRLSGNTIYF.

This clonotype came up a few times. J is TRBJ2-7 and V is TRBV27, with TRBD1 matching 7 bases. The CDR3 is 17 residues long. Germline values: CDR1 MNHEY, CDR2 SMNVEV (reference sequence). The junction had 14 bases not matched to a gene; V was cut back by 0 bases and J by 6 bases. Here the CDR3 reads CASSLSPSAASGGEQYF. For the CDR3, the DNA is TGTGCCAGCAGTTTATCCCCTTCGGCAGCCTCAGGGGGCGAGCAGTACTTC.

V and J are TRBV7-9 and TRBJ2-1, with 8 bases that match TRBD2. CDR3 size: 13 residues. The J segment lost 9 bases and the V segment lost 3 bases, leaving 4 bases of the junction unmatched. From germline, CDR1 is SEHNR and CDR2 FQNEAQ (reference sequence). The CDR3 nucleotides read TGTGCCAGCAGCTTGGTAGCGGGGACTGAGCAGTTCTTC. Translation: CASSLVAGTEQFF. Filled out from reference TRBV7-9 and TRBJ2-1, the complete variable domain reads DTGVSQNPRHKITKRGQNVTFRCDPISEHNRLYWYRQTLGQGPEFLTYFQNEAQLEKSRLLSDRFSAERPKGSFSTLEIQRTEQGDSAMYLCASSLVAGTEQFFGPGTRLTVL.

This clonotype has at least ten counts. The chain employs TRBV7-2 and TRBJ1-1; D is unclear. Trimming left V 5 bases short and J 8 bases short, with 9 bases between. The CDR3 sequence is 11 residues long. Looked up from germline, CDR1 is SGHTA and CDR2 is FQGNSA. The CDR3 is CASSEEAEAFF. The DNA of the CDR3 is TGTGCCAGCAGCGAAGAAGCAGAAGCTTTCTTT. Full variable domain (missing parts from reference TRBV7-2 and TRBJ1-1): GAGVSQSPSNKVTEKGKDVELRCDPISGHTALYWYRQSLGQGLEFLIYFQGNSAPDKSGLPSDRFSAERTGGSVSTLTIQRTQQEDSAVYLCASSEEAEAFFGQGTRLTVV.

This clonotype was recorded many times. The gene calls are TRBV2 and TRBJ2-5; 14 bases map to TRBD2. CDR1 SNHLY and CDR2 FYNNEI come from the germline V gene. CDR3 length: 16 residues. Germline trimming cut 6 bases from V and 4 bases from J; bases unmatched to any gene: 7. CDR3 DNA: TGTGCCAGCAGGACTAGCGGGAGGGCCTCGGGAGAGACCCAGTACTTC. This gives the protein CASRTSGRASGETQYF.

The rearrangement links TRBV4-2 to TRBJ2-3; the D gene is possibly TRBD2 (6 bases). The V gene lost 2 bases and the J gene lost 0 bases, with 9 bases spanning the gap. Per the germline V gene, CDR1 is LGHNA and CDR2 is YNFKEQ. The CDR3 runs to 15 residues. CDR3 DNA sequence: TGTGCCAGCAGCCAAACGGGGGTTAGCACAGATACGCAGTATTTT. Protein sequence: CASSQTGVSTDTQYF.

This clonotype was seen a handful of times. The rearrangement joins TRBV20-1 to TRBJ2-7; D unresolved. The CDR3 contains 14 residues. The germline gives CDR1 DFQATT, CDR2 SNEGSKA (reference sequence). Trimming shortened V by 5 bases and J by 0 bases, and 14 bases separated the two germline ends. The CDR3 bases are TGCAGTGCTGCCGCGTGGGTCGACTCCTACGAGCAGTACTTC. It specifies CSAAAWVDSYEQYF.

The rearrangement links TRBV4-3 to TRBJ2-3; 9 nucleotides agree with TRBD1. This CDR3 comprises 15 residues. CDR1 and CDR2 from the germline V gene are LGHNA and YSLEER. The J segment lost 1 base and the V segment lost 1 base, leaving 0 bases of the junction unmatched. CDR3 in amino acids: CASSQGTGGTDTQYF. CDR3 nucleotides: TGCGCCAGCAGCCAAGGGACAGGGGGCACAGATACGCAGTATTTT.

The J gene is TRBJ2-3, the V gene TRBV12-3 or TRBV12-4, with 7 bases lining up with TRBD2. This CDR3 is built from 14 residues. The V segment lost 6 bases and the J segment 5 bases; nucleotides outside the gene matches: 8. CDR3 sequence (DNA): TGTGCCAGCAGGGAAGGACTAGGGATAGATACGCAGTATTTT. Translation gives CASREGLGIDTQYF.

This clonotype was detected a few times. The chain employs TRBV7-9 and TRBJ1-6, with D perhaps TRBD1 (6 bases). The V end was cut by 5 bases, the J end by 7 bases, with 12 bases between. This CDR3 is built from 14 residues. The V gene's germline CDR1 is SEHNR and CDR2 FQNEAQ (reference sequence). CDR3 DNA sequence: TGTGCCAGCAGCACCTCGGACAGCAATTCACCCCTCCACTTT. The encoded protein is CASSTSDSNSPLHF.